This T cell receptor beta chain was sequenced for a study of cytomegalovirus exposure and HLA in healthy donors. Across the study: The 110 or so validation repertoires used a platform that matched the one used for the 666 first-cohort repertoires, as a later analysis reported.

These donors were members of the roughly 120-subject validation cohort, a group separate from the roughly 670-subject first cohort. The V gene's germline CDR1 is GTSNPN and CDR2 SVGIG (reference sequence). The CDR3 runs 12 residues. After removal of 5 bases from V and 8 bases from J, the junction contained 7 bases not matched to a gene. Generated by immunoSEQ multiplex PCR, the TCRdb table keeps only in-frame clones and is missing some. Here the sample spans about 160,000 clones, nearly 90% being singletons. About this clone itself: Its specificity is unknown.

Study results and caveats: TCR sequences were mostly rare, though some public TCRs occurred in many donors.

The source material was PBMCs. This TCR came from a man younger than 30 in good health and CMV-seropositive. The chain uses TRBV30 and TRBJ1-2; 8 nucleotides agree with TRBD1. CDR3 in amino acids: CAWVQGAGGYTF. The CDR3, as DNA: TGTGCCTGGGTGCAGGGGGCAGGCGGCTACACCTTC.